Listed below are T cell receptor beta chains from one sample, sequenced in a study of T cells in Graves' hyperthyroidism and ophthalmopathy. One entry per CDR3 protein results from TCRdb running MiXCR on the multiplex PCR reads. This table holds 350,000 to 400,000 distinct CDR3 sequences, 14% to 15% found once. The sequencing input was blood. Receptors were obtained from a woman aged 25 to 45 with Graves' hyperthyroidism. Each CDR3 is given with its conserved first and last residue. D genes are given only for firm matches. Clone size is shown for a subset of rows, as once, few, many or a class of expanded clone.

D gene: TRBD2; V gene: TRBV29-1; J gene: TRBJ2-3; clone size: many; CDR3 protein: CSAGISSLAGDTQYF; CDR3 DNA: TGCAGCGCTGGTATCTCAAGCTTAGCGGGAGATACGCAGTATTTT
D gene: TRBD1; V gene: TRBV2; J gene: TRBJ2-2; clone size: -; CDR3 protein: CASNLDRDTGELFF; CDR3 DNA: TGTGCCAGCAACCTGGACAGGGACACCGGGGAGCTGTTTTTT
D gene: TRBD2; V gene: TRBV28; J gene: TRBJ2-1; clone size: -; CDR3 protein: CASSSRLAGGHAEQFF; CDR3 DNA: TGTGCCAGCAGTTCCCGACTAGCGGGAGGACATGCTGAGCAGTTCTTC
D gene: TRBD2; V gene: TRBV13; J gene: TRBJ2-7; clone size: many; CDR3 protein: CASSSRRLAGGIEDEQYF; CDR3 DNA: TGTGCCAGCAGCTCCCGACGCCTAGCGGGAGGGATTGAGGACGAGCAGTACTTC
D gene: -; V gene: TRBV2; J gene: TRBJ2-5; clone size: many; CDR3 protein: CASSKDNQETQYF; CDR3 DNA: TGTGCCAGCAGTAAGGACAACCAAGAGACCCAGTACTTC
D gene: -; V gene: TRBV27; J gene: TRBJ2-5; clone size: few; CDR3 protein: CASSSTGPTETQYF; CDR3 DNA: TGTGCCAGCAGTTCCACCGGGCCAACGGAGACCCAGTACTTC
D gene: TRBD2; V gene: TRBV6-5; J gene: TRBJ2-2; clone size: -; CDR3 protein: CASSYSGGRPGELFF; CDR3 DNA: TGTGCCAGCAGTTACTCAGGCGGGAGGCCCGGGGAGCTGTTTTTT
D gene: -; V gene: TRBV7-6; J gene: TRBJ2-3; clone size: many; CDR3 protein: CATRNSGVFDTQYF; CDR3 DNA: TGTGCCACCCGGAACTCAGGGGTCTTCGATACGCAGTATTTT
D gene: TRBD1; V gene: TRBV5-1; J gene: TRBJ1-2; clone size: many; CDR3 protein: CASSLDPGGQPGYTF; CDR3 DNA: TGCGCCAGCAGCTTGGACCCAGGGGGTCAGCCTGGCTACACCTTC
D gene: TRBD1; V gene: TRBV20-1; J gene: TRBJ2-3; clone size: many; CDR3 protein: CSARDGTGATDTQYF; CDR3 DNA: TGCAGTGCTAGAGATGGGACAGGGGCTACAGATACGCAGTATTTT
D gene: -; V gene: TRBV5-1; J gene: TRBJ2-3; clone size: many; CDR3 protein: CASSYTGMWQAVRDTQYF; CDR3 DNA: TGCGCCAGCAGCTATACAGGGATGTGGCAGGCCGTCCGGGATACGCAGTATTTT
D gene: TRBD1; V gene: TRBV28; J gene: TRBJ1-5; clone size: many; CDR3 protein: CASFGTGVTIGNQPQHF; CDR3 DNA: TGTGCCAGTTTTGGGACAGGGGTAACCATTGGAAATCAGCCCCAGCATTTT
D gene: TRBD2; V gene: TRBV2; J gene: TRBJ2-7; clone size: many; CDR3 protein: CARGTSGNSYEQYF; CDR3 DNA: TGTGCCAGGGGCACTAGCGGGAACTCCTACGAGCAGTACTTC
D gene: -; V gene: TRBV3-1; J gene: TRBJ1-5; clone size: many; CDR3 protein: CASSQELEGNQPQHF; CDR3 DNA: TGTGCCAGCAGCCAAGAACTCGAGGGCAATCAGCCCCAGCATTTT
D gene: TRBD1; V gene: TRBV24-1; J gene: TRBJ2-2; clone size: few; CDR3 protein: CATSRTGNTGELFF; CDR3 DNA: TGTGCCACCAGCCGGACAGGAAACACCGGGGAGCTGTTTTTT
D gene: -; V gene: TRBV6-1; J gene: TRBJ1-2; clone size: many; CDR3 protein: CASSESSPNPSNIYTF; CDR3 DNA: TGTGCCAGCAGTGAATCCAGCCCAAACCCTTCGAATATCTACACCTTC
D gene: -; V gene: TRBV3-1; J gene: TRBJ1-1; clone size: many; CDR3 protein: CASSQAGVYTEAFF; CDR3 DNA: TGTGCCAGCAGCCAAGCAGGGGTTTACACTGAAGCTTTCTTT
D gene: TRBD2; V gene: TRBV6-1; J gene: TRBJ2-1; clone size: -; CDR3 protein: CASSPGTSGRAEQFF; CDR3 DNA: TGTGCCAGCAGTCCCGGGACTAGCGGGAGGGCTGAGCAGTTCTTC
D gene: TRBD1; V gene: TRBV27; J gene: TRBJ2-7; clone size: -; CDR3 protein: CASSLSPDRVRIYEQYF; CDR3 DNA: TGTGCCAGCAGTTTATCCCCCGACAGGGTTCGTATTTACGAGCAGTACTTC
D gene: -; V gene: TRBV10-3; J gene: TRBJ2-5; clone size: -; CDR3 protein: CAISDSGQGGGKTQYF; CDR3 DNA: TGTGCCATCAGTGACTCCGGACAGGGCGGGGGAAAGACCCAGTACTTC
D gene: -; V gene: TRBV12-3/TRBV12-4; J gene: TRBJ2-1; clone size: many; CDR3 protein: CASSFEFTSYNEQFF; CDR3 DNA: TGTGCCAGCAGTTTCGAGTTTACCTCCTACAATGAGCAGTTCTTC
D gene: TRBD1; V gene: TRBV2; J gene: TRBJ2-3; clone size: many; CDR3 protein: CALLTGASTDTQYF; CDR3 DNA: TGTGCCTTACTTACAGGGGCGAGCACAGATACGCAGTATTTT
D gene: -; V gene: TRBV20-1; J gene: TRBJ2-6; clone size: -; CDR3 protein: CSALLAAGANVLTF; CDR3 DNA: TGCAGTGCTCTACTAGCAGCTGGGGCCAACGTCCTGACTTTC
D gene: -; V gene: TRBV10-3; J gene: TRBJ1-5; clone size: -; CDR3 protein: CAISEWVSNQPQHF; CDR3 DNA: TGTGCCATCAGTGAGTGGGTGAGCAATCAGCCCCAGCATTTT
D gene: TRBD2; V gene: TRBV6-2/TRBV6-3; J gene: TRBJ2-3; clone size: -; CDR3 protein: CASSYKAGGRGATDTQYF; CDR3 DNA: TGTGCCAGCAGTTATAAAGCGGGAGGCCGGGGGGCCACAGATACGCAGTATTTT
D gene: -; V gene: TRBV3-1; J gene: TRBJ2-7; clone size: many; CDR3 protein: CASSHLPNYEQYF; CDR3 DNA: TGTGCCAGCAGCCACTTGCCCAACTACGAGCAGTACTTC
D gene: -; V gene: TRBV9; J gene: TRBJ2-1; clone size: -; CDR3 protein: CASSAHNEQFF; CDR3 DNA: TGTGCCAGCAGCGCCCACAATGAGCAGTTCTTC
D gene: -; V gene: TRBV18; J gene: TRBJ2-7; clone size: few; CDR3 protein: CASSGGSQDEQYF; CDR3 DNA: TGTGCCAGCTCAGGTGGATCTCAGGACGAGCAGTACTTC
D gene: -; V gene: TRBV11-2; J gene: TRBJ2-5; clone size: many; CDR3 protein: CASSPYSQETQYF; CDR3 DNA: TGTGCCAGCAGCCCGTATTCCCAAGAGACCCAGTACTTC
D gene: -; V gene: TRBV29-1; J gene: TRBJ2-1; clone size: -; CDR3 protein: CSVVPSALDNEQFF; CDR3 DNA: TGCAGCGTTGTGCCTAGCGCTTTGGACAATGAGCAGTTCTTC
D gene: -; V gene: TRBV3-1; J gene: TRBJ2-3; clone size: few; CDR3 protein: CASSQAVHNTDTQYF; CDR3 DNA: TGTGCCAGCAGCCAAGCCGTCCATAACACAGATACGCAGTATTTT
D gene: TRBD2; V gene: TRBV20-1; J gene: TRBJ2-5; clone size: few; CDR3 protein: CSARGGGKKETQYF; CDR3 DNA: TGCAGTGCTAGAGGCGGGGGTAAGAAGGAGACCCAGTACTTC
D gene: -; V gene: TRBV28; J gene: TRBJ1-5; clone size: few; CDR3 protein: CASSLGWGFGKPQHF; CDR3 DNA: TGTGCCAGCAGTTTGGGTTGGGGGTTCGGTAAGCCCCAGCATTTT
D gene: -; V gene: TRBV6-2/TRBV6-3; J gene: TRBJ2-7; clone size: few; CDR3 protein: CATRTPSLEQYF; CDR3 DNA: TGTGCCACTCGGACACCCAGCTTGGAGCAGTACTTC
D gene: TRBD1; V gene: TRBV6-5; J gene: TRBJ1-5; clone size: many; CDR3 protein: CASSYSDRGLYSNQPQHF; CDR3 DNA: TGTGCCAGCAGTTACTCTGACAGGGGACTTTATAGCAATCAGCCCCAGCATTTT
D gene: -; V gene: TRBV20-1; J gene: TRBJ2-5; clone size: many; CDR3 protein: CSARGVGAGETQYF; CDR3 DNA: TGCAGTGCTAGAGGGGTAGGGGCTGGAGAGACCCAGTACTTC
D gene: TRBD1; V gene: TRBV7-8; J gene: TRBJ2-1; clone size: few; CDR3 protein: CASSSDRQGRGYNEQFF; CDR3 DNA: TGTGCCAGCAGCTCCGATCGACAGGGTAGGGGCTACAATGAGCAGTTCTTC
D gene: TRBD2; V gene: TRBV20-1; J gene: TRBJ2-1; clone size: few; CDR3 protein: CSAMGPGRAGNEQFF; CDR3 DNA: TGCAGTGCGATGGGCCCCGGGAGGGCCGGAAATGAGCAGTTCTTC
D gene: -; V gene: TRBV19; J gene: TRBJ1-1; clone size: -; CDR3 protein: CASSLEQGAQPEAFF; CDR3 DNA: TGTGCCAGTAGTCTAGAACAGGGAGCCCAGCCTGAAGCTTTCTTT
D gene: -; V gene: TRBV20-1; J gene: TRBJ2-7; clone size: many; CDR3 protein: CSASLHFPSEQYF; CDR3 DNA: TGCAGTGCTAGTCTGCATTTCCCCTCCGAGCAGTACTTC
D gene: -; V gene: TRBV7-2; J gene: TRBJ1-5; clone size: few; CDR3 protein: CASSTGTPYSNQPQHF; CDR3 DNA: TGTGCCAGCAGCACCGGGACACCTTATAGCAATCAGCCCCAGCATTTT
D gene: -; V gene: TRBV10-3; J gene: TRBJ1-1; clone size: many; CDR3 protein: CATGGAGWITEAFF; CDR3 DNA: TGTGCCACAGGAGGGGCAGGTTGGATCACTGAAGCTTTCTTT
D gene: -; V gene: TRBV3-1; J gene: TRBJ2-5; clone size: many; CDR3 protein: CASSQSGLETQYF; CDR3 DNA: TGTGCCAGCAGCCAATCTGGTCTCGAGACCCAGTACTTC
D gene: TRBD2; V gene: TRBV28; J gene: TRBJ2-1; clone size: many; CDR3 protein: CASRGRAHYNEQFF; CDR3 DNA: TGTGCCAGCAGAGGGAGGGCCCATTACAATGAGCAGTTCTTC
D gene: -; V gene: TRBV12-3/TRBV12-4; J gene: TRBJ1-5; clone size: few; CDR3 protein: CASSKGLNQPQHF; CDR3 DNA: TGTGCCAGCAGTAAAGGACTCAATCAGCCCCAGCATTTT
D gene: TRBD2; V gene: TRBV2; J gene: TRBJ2-1; clone size: -; CDR3 protein: CASSGTSSNEQFF; CDR3 DNA: TGTGCCAGCTCCGGGACTAGCTCCAATGAGCAGTTCTTC
D gene: TRBD1; V gene: TRBV29-1; J gene: TRBJ1-1; clone size: few; CDR3 protein: CSVRGTGTEAFF; CDR3 DNA: TGCAGCGTCAGAGGGACAGGCACTGAAGCTTTCTTT
D gene: TRBD1; V gene: TRBV13; J gene: TRBJ2-5; clone size: -; CDR3 protein: CASSLDRGPQGTQYF; CDR3 DNA: TGTGCCAGCAGCCTAGACAGGGGGCCCCAAGGGACCCAGTACTTC
D gene: -; V gene: TRBV20-1; J gene: TRBJ2-5; clone size: few; CDR3 protein: CSARGGYQETQYF; CDR3 DNA: TGCAGTGCTAGAGGGGGGTACCAAGAGACCCAGTACTTC
D gene: TRBD1; V gene: TRBV30; J gene: TRBJ2-7; clone size: many; CDR3 protein: CAWRINSGGEQYF; CDR3 DNA: TGTGCCTGGAGGATTAACTCAGGGGGCGAGCAGTACTTC
D gene: TRBD1; V gene: TRBV28; J gene: TRBJ1-1; clone size: many; CDR3 protein: CASSTTGTAEAFF; CDR3 DNA: TGTGCCAGCAGTACTACCGGGACAGCTGAAGCTTTCTTT